What follows describes a single T cell receptor beta chain. TCRdb called the PCR reads again in MiXCR, with one record for every CDR3 protein. The sample records around 91,000 distinct CDR3 sequences, 51% being singletons. This sample is drawn from a study of CDR3 diversity in severe acne. Germline CDR1 is MGHDK and CDR2 is SYGVNS. The CDR3 is 16 residues long. Trimming removed 3 bases from V and 8 bases from J; junction bases left unmatched: 7. This receptor was identified in a male donor in good health, without acne. Sequenced material: blood. The chain carries TRBV25-1 and TRBJ2-1, with 13 bases lining up with TRBD2. The CDR3 region is CASSDGGLAGKDEQFF. For the CDR3, the DNA is TGTGCCAGCAGTGATGGGGGACTAGCGGGGAAAGATGAGCAGTTCTTC.